This T cell receptor (beta chain) appears in the sequencing data of a study of human T cells and chemical hapten exposure. Whole-study context: Patch testing was performed with 0.01% DPC on the upper back, with reading at 6 days. Small volume differences among pooled libraries mainly caused per-sample TCR yield variation.

This CDR3 is built from 16 residues. V shed 3 bases and J shed 4 bases, with 16 bases lying between them. CDR1 and CDR2 from the germline V gene are SGHVS and FQNEAQ. This clonotype was observed a few times. The time point was: pre-sensitization, week 0. Treatment given: therapeutic diphenylcyclopropenone sensitization with weekly scalp DPC. TCRdb analysed the RACE reads with MiXCR anew, one entry per CDR3 protein. Of roughly 380,000 distinct CDR3 sequences listed, more than 4.5% are singletons. The receptor's source is a woman aged 50 to 65 with alopecia areata. Some clones in this sample may be carry-over from other donors' samples. This chain uses TRBV7-8 with TRBJ1-5, with TRBD1 as a possible D gene (5 bases). Here the sequenced sample was whole blood, taken in connection with sensitization to the hapten diphenylcyclopropenone (DPC). In nucleotides, the CDR3 is TGTGCCAGCAGCTTTATGGGTAGGGGATCGAATCAGCCCCAGCATTTT. This translates into CASSFMGRGSNQPQHF.